Below are 7 T cell receptor beta chains sequenced from a single sample in a study of blood T cell repertoires in COVID-19 (dated by TCRdb to 2018 to 2021). Library generation was performed with the immunoSEQ multiplex PCR assay. In TCRdb, the immuneACCESS table is reduced to in-frame sequences with V and J assigned. These tables do not hold every clone; where another copy was compared, an unresolved V gene accounts for under half, and the others remain unexplained. The sample includes 120,000 or so clones, with 90% observed a single time. Together, the top ten hold roughly 4% of the sample. The sample consisted of peripheral blood. All receptors derive from a woman aged 55-69 years with COVID-19, enrolled during active disease.

The rearrangement uses TRBV3-1 (or the pseudogene TRBV3-2) and TRBJ2-4, with D unresolved. The CDR3 loop spans 15 amino acids. The germline gives CDR1 LGHDT, CDR2 YNNKEL (reference sequence). Trimming pared 4 bases from V and 0 bases from J, leaving 10 bases between. CDR3 sequence: CASSLRSVAKNIQYF. The CDR3 region has the DNA TGTGCCAGCAGCCTTCGGTCCGTAGCCAAAAACATTCAGTACTTC.

The chain uses TRBV19 and TRBJ2-5, with D maybe TRBD1 (5 bases). CDR3 length: 14 amino acids. Trimming took off 1 base at V and 3 bases at J, with 9 bases between the two ends. Looked up from germline, CDR1 is LNHDA and CDR2 is SQIVND (reference sequence). In DNA form, the CDR3 reads TGTGCCAGTAGTATAGCGCACAGGAAAGAGACCCAGTACTTC. The encoded protein is CASSIAHRKETQYF.

V is TRBV5-6 and J is TRBJ2-3; 7 bases are a match to TRBD1. Per germline, CDR1 SGHDT and CDR2 YYEEEE. This CDR3 is 15 amino acids long. Unmatched junction bases numbered 7, after V lost 2 bases and J lost 4 bases. CDR3 nucleotides: TGTGCCAGCAGCTTCCCGACAGGGAGTCCAGATACGCAGTATTTT. Its translation: CASSFPTGSPDTQYF.

J is TRBJ1-2 and V is TRBV30; D not resolved. Germline CDR1 GTSNPN, CDR2 SVGIG (reference sequence). CDR3 size: 13 residues. V was pared by 0 bases and J by 1 base, with 6 bases between. CDR3 in amino acids: CAWSVSFNYGYTF. CDR3 nucleotide sequence: TGTGCCTGGAGTGTCAGTTTTAACTATGGCTACACCTTC.

The chain has TRBV3-1 (or the pseudogene TRBV3-2) and TRBJ1-1, with 7 bases aligning to TRBD1. V trimming: 3 bases; J trimming: 6 bases; junction bases outside the gene matches: 10. The CDR3 is 15 amino acids. Germline V gene data show CDR1 as LGHDT and CDR2 as YNNKEL (reference sequence). CDR3 nucleotide sequence: TGTGCCAGCAGCCACCGACAGGGATTGGGGGCTGAAGCTTTCTTT. Translating gives CASSHRQGLGAEAFF.

The chain couples TRBV7-9 to TRBJ2-7, with TRBD1 identical over 10 bases. The V segment lost 4 bases and the J segment 3 bases; nucleotides outside the gene matches: 9. Per the germline V gene, CDR1 is SEHNR and CDR2 is FQNEAQ (reference sequence). The CDR3 length is 16 residues. This chain's CDR3 is CASSSLGQGTFYEQYF. For the CDR3, the DNA is TGTGCCAGCAGCTCCCTGGGACAGGGGACTTTCTACGAGCAGTACTTC.

V usage is TRBV5-4 and J usage is TRBJ2-7, with 7 positions matching TRBD2. The CDR3 extends over 14 amino acids. Germline lookup yields CDR1 SGHNT and CDR2 YYREEE (reference sequence). With 4 bases clipped from V and 2 bases from J, the junction kept 6 bases outside the gene matches. The CDR3: CASSRPGGPYEQYF. Written as DNA, the CDR3 is TGTGCCAGCAGCCGACCGGGAGGACCCTACGAGCAGTACTTC.